The 22 T cell receptor beta chains below come from one sample, sequenced in a study of metastatic and nonmetastatic thyroid tumors. All patients were treatment-naive before thyroid surgery. TCRdb re-processed the PCR reads through MiXCR. The sample lists some 4,200 clones, approximately 33% occurring once. Sequences were obtained from adjacent normal tissue. The receptors shown here come from a female donor with papillary thyroid cancer or a benign thyroid nodule (not recorded which). Some clones in this sample may be carry-over from other donors' samples.

This clone showed up just a few times. V gene TRBV9 combines with J gene TRBJ2-1; D remains ambiguous. Germline lookup yields CDR1 SGDLS and CDR2 YYNGEE. The CDR3 consists of 14 residues. Trimming took off 4 bases at V and 1 base at J, with 9 bases between the two ends. The CDR3 region is CASSPGGSYNEQFF. The CDR3 DNA reads TGTGCCAGCAGCCCCGGTGGGTCCTACAATGAGCAGTTCTTC.

The rearrangement joins TRBV27 to TRBJ2-1, with 12 bases aligning to TRBD2. CDR3 length: 14 residues. Germline assignment: CDR1 MNHEY and CDR2 SMNVEV (reference sequence). Trimming took 6 bases from V and 10 from J; bases not matched to a gene: 7. This CDR3 reads CASSGTSGLGEQFF. The CDR3 nucleotides read TGTGCCAGCAGCGGGACTAGCGGGTTAGGGGAGCAGTTCTTC.

Comment on this clone: Other DNA variants within this sample encode the same CDR3. The chain combines TRBV12-3 or TRBV12-4 with TRBJ1-2; D not resolved. This CDR3 is 12 amino acids long. V was trimmed by 4 bases and J by 6 bases, leaving 9 bases between them. CDR3 residues: CASSSSADGYTF. CDR3 bases: TGTGCCAGCAGTTCCTCTGCGGATGGCTACACCTTC.

This clone was seen more than once but under ten times. The chain combines TRBV7-9 with TRBJ2-7; the D is unclear. The length of the CDR3 is 12 residues. The germline V gene encodes CDR1 SEHNR and CDR2 FQNEAQ (reference sequence). V was cut by 7 bases and J by 5 bases, with 12 bases left in between. The CDR3 sequence is CASTSWEDEQYF. Written as DNA, the CDR3 is TGTGCCAGCACCAGTTGGGAAGACGAGCAGTACTTC. The full variable domain, completed using reference TRBV7-9 and TRBJ2-7, is DTGVSQNPRHKITKRGQNVTFRCDPISEHNRLYWYRQTLGQGPEFLTYFQNEAQLEKSRLLSDRFSAERPKGSFSTLEIQRTEQGDSAMYLCASTSWEDEQYFGPGTRLTVT.

The CDR3 reads CASSLGQGSNTEAFF. CDR3 DNA sequence: TGCGCCAGCAGCTTGGGACAGGGCTCGAACACTGAAGCTTTCTTT. The chain uses TRBV5-1 and TRBJ1-1; the match to TRBD1 covers 7 bases. V lost 0 bases, J lost 1 base, and 3 bases stayed unmatched. The CDR3 extends over 15 amino acids. In germline, CDR1 is SGHRS, CDR2 YFSETQ.

The CDR3 sequence is CASSRGDRGQNQPQHF. The CDR3 DNA reads as TGTGCCAGCAGTCGGGGGGACAGGGGCCAAAATCAGCCCCAGCATTTT. This chain joins TRBV28 and TRBJ1-5; 10 positions agree with TRBD1. Germline V gene lookup returns CDR1 MDHEN and CDR2 SYDVKM. CDR3 length equals 16 residues. V gave up 5 bases and J gave up 4 bases; unmatched junction bases: 8.

This clone has more than one count but fewer than ten. V and J are TRBV19 and TRBJ1-2; D ambiguous. The CDR3 consists of 14 residues. Germline loops: CDR1 LNHDA, CDR2 SQIVND (reference sequence). Trimming stripped 1 base from V and 3 bases from J, with 9 bases between. Here the CDR3 DNA reads TGTGCCAGTAGTATAGGCCGGGCTTACTATGGCTACACCTTC. Translation gives CASSIGRAYYGYTF.

The gene calls are TRBV30 and TRBJ1-5, with TRBD1 as a possible D gene (6 bases). Trimming pared 4 bases from V and 2 bases from J, leaving 12 bases between. This CDR3 has 14 residues. Germline V lookup: CDR1 GTSNPN, CDR2 SVGIG (reference sequence). The CDR3 reads CAWTGAGGNQPQHF. The CDR3, as DNA: TGTGCCTGGACTGGGGCAGGGGGCAATCAGCCCCAGCATTTT. Full variable domain (remainder filled in from reference TRBV30 and TRBJ1-5): SQTIHQWPATLVQPVGSPLSLECTVEGTSNPNLYWYRQAAGRGLQLLFYSVGIGQISSEVPQNLSASRPQDRQFILSSKKLLLSDSGFYLCAWTGAGGNQPQHFGDGTRLSIL.

This clone is large (0.1 to 1%). This sequence joins TRBV20-1 and TRBJ1-2; D remains ambiguous. CDR3 length equals 14 residues. Trimming took 3 bases from V and 5 from J, leaving 16 bases between them. Germline V gene data show CDR1 as DFQATT and CDR2 as SNEGSKA (reference sequence). CDR3 amino acids: CSASIRQGPYGYTF. DNA for the CDR3: TGCAGTGCTAGCATCCGACAAGGGCCGTATGGCTACACCTTC.

The chain links TRBV4-2 to TRBJ2-7, with 11 bases lining up with TRBD2. The CDR3 length is 20 residues. The germline gives CDR1 LGHNA, CDR2 YNFKEQ. Trimming cost V 4 bases and J 0 bases; bases outside gene matches: 17. The CDR3 reads CASSPPYGTSGTESSYEQYF. CDR3 coding DNA: TGTGCCAGCAGCCCCCCTTACGGGACTAGCGGTACTGAGAGCTCCTACGAGCAGTACTTC.

The table lists this clone with a few counts. The V gene is TRBV19, the J gene TRBJ1-4, with unresolved D. Germline lookup yields CDR1 LNHDA and CDR2 SQIVND (reference sequence). The V gene lost 5 bases and the J gene lost 7 bases, with 14 bases spanning the gap. CDR3 size: 14 residues. This CDR3 is CASSPPGFTEKLFF. CDR3 in DNA: TGTGCCAGTAGTCCCCCCGGGTTTACTGAAAAACTGTTTTTT.

The chain employs TRBV20-1 and TRBJ2-7; D uncertain. This CDR3 is 11 amino acids long. Trimming removed 1 base at V and 4 bases at J, with 5 bases between. Per the germline V gene, CDR1 is DFQATT and CDR2 is SNEGSKA (reference sequence). The CDR3 loop is CSARGGYEQYF. The CDR3 DNA sequence: TGCAGTGCTAGAGGGGGATACGAGCAGTACTTC.

This clone was observed a few times. The chain has TRBV2 and TRBJ2-7, with 7 bases lining up with TRBD1. The V gene's germline CDR1 is SNHLY and CDR2 FYNNEI. Trimming removed 10 bases from V and 5 bases from J; junction bases left unmatched: 8. This CDR3 contains 12 residues. The CDR3 is CATSSGTDEQYF. The DNA for the CDR3 is TGTGCCACTTCTTCCGGGACAGACGAGCAGTACTTC.

This clone has just one count. One junction end disagrees with the germline gene, perhaps due to a read error. The rearrangement joins TRBV20-1 to TRBJ2-6, with 11 bases matching TRBD2. Per the germline V gene, CDR1 is DFQATT and CDR2 is SNEGSKA (reference sequence). This CDR3 is built from 15 residues. The DNA of the CDR3 is TGCAGCGCTAGCGGGGGGCCCTCTGGGGCCAACGTCCTGACTTTC. Translated: CSASGGPSGANVLTF.

The rearrangement joins TRBV11-2 to TRBJ1-1, with D unresolved. CDR1 and CDR2 (germline): SGHAT, FQNNGV. V was shortened by 2 bases and J by 5 bases, with 12 bases between the two germline ends. The CDR3 totals 14 residues. Here the CDR3 reads CASSLLAGETEAFF. The CDR3 DNA follows: TGTGCCAGCAGCTTATTGGCAGGTGAGACTGAAGCTTTCTTT.

This chain links TRBV20-1 with TRBJ2-1, with TRBD2 matching over 8 bases. The ends lost 4 bases at V and 6 bases at J; junction bases unmatched: 14. This CDR3 comprises 16 residues. From germline, CDR1 is DFQATT and CDR2 SNEGSKA (reference sequence). CDR3 sequence (DNA): TGCAGTGCTAATTTTGGCAGCGGGAGAGAGGTCAATGAGCAGTTCTTC. Its protein is CSANFGSGREVNEQFF.

Many counts were recorded for this clone. The rearrangement links TRBV27 to TRBJ2-5, with 9 bases lining up with TRBD1. CDR1 and CDR2 (germline): MNHEY, SMNVEV (reference sequence). The CDR3 consists of 16 residues. Trimming took 5 bases from V and 3 from J; bases not matched to a gene: 10. This CDR3 is CASSDYTGGEKETQYF. The CDR3 DNA sequence: TGTGCCAGCAGTGACTATACAGGGGGCGAAAAAGAGACCCAGTACTTC.

This clone is large (0.1 to 1%) by share. The V gene is TRBV12-3 or TRBV12-4, the J gene TRBJ2-5, with D perhaps TRBD1 or TRBD2 (5 bases each). The CDR3 totals 11 residues. V dropped 3 bases and J dropped 7 bases, with 6 bases sitting between them. DNA for the CDR3: TGTGCCAGCAGTTTTGGGGGGACCCAGTACTTC. Translating gives CASSFGGTQYF.

This clone has a single count. The CDR3 does not close with the conserved phenylalanine or tryptophan, likely indicating a read error. This rearrangement joins TRBV12-3 or TRBV12-4 to TRBJ1-5; D gene uncertain. CDR3 size: 12 residues. The CDR3 loop is CASTYSKQRQHC. In DNA, the CDR3 is TGTGCCAGCACATATAGCAAGCAGCGCCAGCATTGT.

This chain joins TRBV30 and TRBJ2-7; D is unresolved. Germline CDR1 and CDR2: GTSNPN and SVGIG (reference sequence). V was clipped by 8 bases and J by 3 bases, with 17 bases between them. CDR3 size: 13 residues. DNA of the CDR3: TGTGCCAGCAGCTTAGACCCCGGCTACGAGCAGTACTTC. Translating it yields CASSLDPGYEQYF.

The V and J genes are TRBV10-1 and TRBJ2-3, with TRBD2 matching over 8 bases. Germline V CDR1 and CDR2: WNHNN, SYGVQD (reference sequence). J gave up 6 bases and V 6 bases, and 5 bases lay outside the gene matches. There are 13 residues in the CDR3. CDR3 sequence: CASSGRAGDTQYF. The CDR3 bases are TGCGCCAGCAGCGGGAGGGCCGGGGATACGCAGTATTTT.

In this sample, this clone is large. The rearrangement links TRBV2 to TRBJ2-5; 7 bases match TRBD2. Germline V lookup: CDR1 SNHLY, CDR2 FYNNEI. CDR3 length: 12 residues. Trimming removed 10 bases from V and 4 bases from J; junction bases left unmatched: 6. The CDR3 bases are TGTGCCATGGGCTGGGGGGGAGAGACCCAGTACTTC. Translating it yields CAMGWGGETQYF.